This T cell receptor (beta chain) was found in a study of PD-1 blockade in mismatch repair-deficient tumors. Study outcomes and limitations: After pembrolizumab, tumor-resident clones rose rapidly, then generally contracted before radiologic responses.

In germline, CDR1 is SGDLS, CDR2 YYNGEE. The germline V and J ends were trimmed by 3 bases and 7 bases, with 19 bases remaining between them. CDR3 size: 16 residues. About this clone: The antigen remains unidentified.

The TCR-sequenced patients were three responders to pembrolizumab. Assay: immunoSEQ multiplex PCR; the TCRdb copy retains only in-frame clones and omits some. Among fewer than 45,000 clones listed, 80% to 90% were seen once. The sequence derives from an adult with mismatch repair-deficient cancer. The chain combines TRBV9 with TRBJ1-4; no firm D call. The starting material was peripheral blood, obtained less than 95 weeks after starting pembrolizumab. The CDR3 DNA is TGTGCCAGCAGCGGGGCCTTGGGAGATATAGGTGAAAAACTGTTTTTT. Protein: CASSGALGDIGEKLFF.